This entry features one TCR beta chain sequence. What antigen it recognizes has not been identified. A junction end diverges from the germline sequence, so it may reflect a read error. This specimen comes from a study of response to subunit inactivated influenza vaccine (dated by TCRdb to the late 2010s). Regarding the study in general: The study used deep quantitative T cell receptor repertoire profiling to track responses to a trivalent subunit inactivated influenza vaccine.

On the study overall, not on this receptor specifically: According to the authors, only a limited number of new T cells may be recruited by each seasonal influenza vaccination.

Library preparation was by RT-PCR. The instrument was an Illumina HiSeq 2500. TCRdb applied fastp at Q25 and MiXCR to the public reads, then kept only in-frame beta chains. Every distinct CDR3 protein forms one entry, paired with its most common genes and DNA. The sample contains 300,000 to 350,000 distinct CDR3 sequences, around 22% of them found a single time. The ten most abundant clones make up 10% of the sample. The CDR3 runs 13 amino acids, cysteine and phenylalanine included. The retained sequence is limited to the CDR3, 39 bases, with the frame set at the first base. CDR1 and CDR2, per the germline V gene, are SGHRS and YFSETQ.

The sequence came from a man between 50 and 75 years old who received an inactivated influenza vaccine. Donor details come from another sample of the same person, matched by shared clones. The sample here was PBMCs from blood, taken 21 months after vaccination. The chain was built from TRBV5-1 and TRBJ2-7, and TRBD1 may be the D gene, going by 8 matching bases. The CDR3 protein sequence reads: CASRTDRDYKQYF. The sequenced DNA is TGCGCCAGCAGGACGGACAGGGACTACAAGCAGTACTTC.